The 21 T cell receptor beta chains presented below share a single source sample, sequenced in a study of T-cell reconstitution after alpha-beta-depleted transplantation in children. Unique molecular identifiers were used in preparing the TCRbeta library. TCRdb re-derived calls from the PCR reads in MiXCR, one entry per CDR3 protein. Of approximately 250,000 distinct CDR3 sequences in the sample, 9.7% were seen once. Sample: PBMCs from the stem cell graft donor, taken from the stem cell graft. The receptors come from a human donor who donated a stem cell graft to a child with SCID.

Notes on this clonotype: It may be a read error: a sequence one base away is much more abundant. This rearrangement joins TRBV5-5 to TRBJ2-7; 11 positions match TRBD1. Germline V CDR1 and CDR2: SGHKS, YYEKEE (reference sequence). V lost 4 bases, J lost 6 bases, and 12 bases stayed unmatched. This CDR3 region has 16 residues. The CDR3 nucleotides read TGTGCCAGCAGCGCGGGACAGGGGGTGTTAAAGAGCGAGCAGTACTTC. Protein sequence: CASSAGQGVLKSEQYF.

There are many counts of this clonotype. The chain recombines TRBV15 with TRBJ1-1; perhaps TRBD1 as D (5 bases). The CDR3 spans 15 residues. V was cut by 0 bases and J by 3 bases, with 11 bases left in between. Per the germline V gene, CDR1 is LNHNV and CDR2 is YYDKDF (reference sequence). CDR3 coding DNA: TGTGCCACCAGCAGAGACTGGGGCTCGTACACTGAAGCTTTCTTT. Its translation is CATSRDWGSYTEAFF.

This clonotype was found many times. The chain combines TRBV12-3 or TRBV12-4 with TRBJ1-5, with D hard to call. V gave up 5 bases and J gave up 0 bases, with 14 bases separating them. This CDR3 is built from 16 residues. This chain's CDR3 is CASSPQGGHSNQPQHF. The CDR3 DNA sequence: TGTGCCAGCAGTCCGCAAGGAGGGCATAGCAATCAGCCCCAGCATTTT.

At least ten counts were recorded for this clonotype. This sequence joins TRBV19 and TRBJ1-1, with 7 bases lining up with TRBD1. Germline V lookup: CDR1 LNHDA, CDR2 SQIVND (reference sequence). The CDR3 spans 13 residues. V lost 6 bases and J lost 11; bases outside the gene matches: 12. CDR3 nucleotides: TGTGCCAGTAGCCAATCCGGGACAGCCACCGCTTTCTTT. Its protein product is CASSQSGTATAFF.

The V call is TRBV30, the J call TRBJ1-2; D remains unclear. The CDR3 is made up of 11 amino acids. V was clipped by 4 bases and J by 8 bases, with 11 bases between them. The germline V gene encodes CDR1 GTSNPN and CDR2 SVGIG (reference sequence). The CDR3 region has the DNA TGTGCCTGGAATGTGGGTCCAGGCTACACCTTC. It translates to CAWNVGPGYTF.

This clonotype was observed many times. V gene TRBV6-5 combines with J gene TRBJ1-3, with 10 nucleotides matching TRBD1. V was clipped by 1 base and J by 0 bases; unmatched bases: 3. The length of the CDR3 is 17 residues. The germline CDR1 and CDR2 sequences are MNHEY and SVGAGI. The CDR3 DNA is TGTGCCAGCAGTTACTTGGGGACAGGGGACTCTGGAAACACCATATATTTT. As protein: CASSYLGTGDSGNTIYF.

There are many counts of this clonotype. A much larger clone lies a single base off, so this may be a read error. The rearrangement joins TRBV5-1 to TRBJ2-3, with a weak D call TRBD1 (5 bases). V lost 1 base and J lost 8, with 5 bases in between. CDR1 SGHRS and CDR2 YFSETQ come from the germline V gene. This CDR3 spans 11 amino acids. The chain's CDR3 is CASSLRGTQYF. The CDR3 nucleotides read TGCGCCAGCAGCTTGAGGGGTACGCAGTATTTT.

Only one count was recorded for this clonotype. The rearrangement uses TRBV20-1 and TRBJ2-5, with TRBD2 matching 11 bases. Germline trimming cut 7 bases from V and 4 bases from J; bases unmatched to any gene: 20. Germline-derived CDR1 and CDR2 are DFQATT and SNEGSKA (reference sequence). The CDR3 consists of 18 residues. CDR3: CSVWGGTSGSPRGETQYF. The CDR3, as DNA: TGCAGTGTCTGGGGCGGGACTAGCGGATCCCCGAGGGGAGAGACCCAGTACTTC.

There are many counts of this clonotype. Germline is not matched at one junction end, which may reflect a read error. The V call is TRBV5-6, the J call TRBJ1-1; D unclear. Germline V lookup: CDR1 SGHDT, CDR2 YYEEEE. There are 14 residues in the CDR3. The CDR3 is CASSLVSVETGAFF. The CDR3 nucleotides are TGTGCCAGCAGCTTGGTTTCGGTGGAAACTGGAGCTTTCTTT.

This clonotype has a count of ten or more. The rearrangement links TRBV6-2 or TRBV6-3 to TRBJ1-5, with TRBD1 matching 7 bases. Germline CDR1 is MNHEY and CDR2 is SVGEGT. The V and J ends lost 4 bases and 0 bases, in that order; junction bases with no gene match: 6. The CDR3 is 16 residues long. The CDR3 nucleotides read TGTGCCAGCAGTTTCCGGACAGGCCGTAGCAATCAGCCCCAGCATTTT. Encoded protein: CASSFRTGRSNQPQHF.

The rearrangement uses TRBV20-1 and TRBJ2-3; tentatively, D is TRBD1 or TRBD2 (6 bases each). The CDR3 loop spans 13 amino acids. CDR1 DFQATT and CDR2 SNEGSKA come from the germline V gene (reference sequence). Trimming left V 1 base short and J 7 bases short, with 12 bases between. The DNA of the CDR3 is TGCAGTGCTAGAGTTGGGGGGCGGAATACGCAGTATTTT. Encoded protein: CSARVGGRNTQYF.

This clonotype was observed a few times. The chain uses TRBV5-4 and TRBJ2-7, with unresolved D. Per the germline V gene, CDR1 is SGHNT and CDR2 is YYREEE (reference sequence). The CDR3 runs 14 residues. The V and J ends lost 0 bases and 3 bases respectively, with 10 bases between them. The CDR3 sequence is CASSLGLGDYEQYF. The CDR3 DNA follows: TGTGCCAGCAGCTTGGGGCTCGGAGACTACGAGCAGTACTTC.

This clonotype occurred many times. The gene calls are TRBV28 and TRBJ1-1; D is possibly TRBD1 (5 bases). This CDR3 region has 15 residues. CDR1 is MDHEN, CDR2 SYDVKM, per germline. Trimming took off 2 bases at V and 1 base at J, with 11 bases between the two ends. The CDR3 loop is CASSLGGRGNTEAFF. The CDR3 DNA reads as TGTGCCAGCAGTTTAGGGGGGAGGGGGAACACTGAAGCTTTCTTT. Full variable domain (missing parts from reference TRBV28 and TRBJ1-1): DVKVTQSSRYLVKRTGEKVFLECVQDMDHENMFWYRQDPGLGLRLIYFSYDVKMKEKGDIPEGYSVSREKKERFSLILESASTNQTSMYLCASSLGGRGNTEAFFGQGTRLTVV.

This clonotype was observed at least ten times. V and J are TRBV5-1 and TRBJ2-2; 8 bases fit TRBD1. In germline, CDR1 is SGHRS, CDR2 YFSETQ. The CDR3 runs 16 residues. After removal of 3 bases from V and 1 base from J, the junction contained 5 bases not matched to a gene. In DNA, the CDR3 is TGCGCCAGCAGCTCACCCGGGACAGGGAACACCGGGGAGCTGTTTTTT. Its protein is CASSSPGTGNTGELFF.

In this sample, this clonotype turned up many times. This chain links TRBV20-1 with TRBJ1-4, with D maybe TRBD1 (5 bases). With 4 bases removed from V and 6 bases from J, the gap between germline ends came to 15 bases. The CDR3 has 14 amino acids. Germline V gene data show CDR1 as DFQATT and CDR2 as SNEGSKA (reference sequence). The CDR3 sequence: CSATDPAGHEKLFF. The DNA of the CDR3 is TGCAGTGCTACAGACCCCGCAGGGCATGAAAAACTGTTTTTT.

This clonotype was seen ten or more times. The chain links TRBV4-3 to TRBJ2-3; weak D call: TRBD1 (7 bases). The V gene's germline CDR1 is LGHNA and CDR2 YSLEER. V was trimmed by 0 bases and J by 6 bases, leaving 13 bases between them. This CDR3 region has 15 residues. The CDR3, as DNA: TGCGCCAGCAGCCAAGATGGGGCAGGGGGGGATACGCAGTATTTT. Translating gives CASSQDGAGGDTQYF.

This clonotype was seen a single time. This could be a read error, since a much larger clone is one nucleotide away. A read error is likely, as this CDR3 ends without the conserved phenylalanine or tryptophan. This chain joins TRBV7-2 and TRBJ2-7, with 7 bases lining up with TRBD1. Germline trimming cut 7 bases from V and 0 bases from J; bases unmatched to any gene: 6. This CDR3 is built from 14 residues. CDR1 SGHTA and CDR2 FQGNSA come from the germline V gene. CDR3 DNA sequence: TGTGCCAGCACCCTACAGGGGCTCTCCTACGAGCAGTACATC. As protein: CASTLQGLSYEQYI.

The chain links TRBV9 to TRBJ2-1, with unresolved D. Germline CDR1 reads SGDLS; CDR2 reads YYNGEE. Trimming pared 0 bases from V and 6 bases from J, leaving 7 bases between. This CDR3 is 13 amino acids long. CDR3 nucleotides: TGTGCCAGCAGCGTAGTCAACGGCAATGAGCAGTTCTTC. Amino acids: CASSVVNGNEQFF. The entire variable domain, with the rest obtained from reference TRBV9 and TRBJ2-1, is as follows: DSGVTQTPKHLITATGQRVTLRCSPRSGDLSVYWYQQSLDQGLQFLIQYYNGEERAKGNILERFSAQQFPDLHSELNLSSLELGDSALYFCASSVVNGNEQFFGPGTRLTVL.

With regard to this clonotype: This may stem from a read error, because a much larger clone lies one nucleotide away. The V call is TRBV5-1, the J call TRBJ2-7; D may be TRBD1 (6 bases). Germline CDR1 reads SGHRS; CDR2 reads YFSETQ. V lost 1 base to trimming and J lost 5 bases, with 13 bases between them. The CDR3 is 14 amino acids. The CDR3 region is CASSLHPGVDEQYF. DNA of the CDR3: TGCGCCAGCAGCTTGCATCCAGGGGTAGACGAGCAGTACTTC.

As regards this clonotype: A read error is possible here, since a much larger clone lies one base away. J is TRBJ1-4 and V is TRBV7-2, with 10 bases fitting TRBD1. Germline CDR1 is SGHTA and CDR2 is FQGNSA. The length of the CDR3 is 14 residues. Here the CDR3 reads CASSFGTGVEKPFF. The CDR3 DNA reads TGTGCCAGCAGCTTCGGGACAGGGGTTGAAAAACCGTTTTTT.

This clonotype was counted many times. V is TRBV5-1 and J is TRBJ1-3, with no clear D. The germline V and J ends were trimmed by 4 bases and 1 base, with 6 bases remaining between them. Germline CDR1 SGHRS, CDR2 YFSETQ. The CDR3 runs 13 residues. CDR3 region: CASSEGSGNTIYF. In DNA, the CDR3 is TGCGCCAGCAGCGAAGGATCTGGAAACACCATATATTTT. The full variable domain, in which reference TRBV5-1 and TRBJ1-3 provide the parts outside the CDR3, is KAGVTQTPRYLIKTRGQQVTLSCSPISGHRSVSWYQQTPGQGLQFLFEYFSETQRNKGNFPGRFSGRQFSNSRSEMNVSTLELGDSALYLCASSEGSGNTIYFGEGSWLTVV.